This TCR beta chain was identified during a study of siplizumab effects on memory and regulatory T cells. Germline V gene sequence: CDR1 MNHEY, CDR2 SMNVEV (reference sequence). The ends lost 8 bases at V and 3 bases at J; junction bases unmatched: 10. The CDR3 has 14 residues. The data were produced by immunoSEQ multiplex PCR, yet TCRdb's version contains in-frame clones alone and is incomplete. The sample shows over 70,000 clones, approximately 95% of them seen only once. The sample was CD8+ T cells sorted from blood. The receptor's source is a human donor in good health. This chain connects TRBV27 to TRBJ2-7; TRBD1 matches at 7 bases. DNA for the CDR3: TGTGCCAGCTACAATCCAGGGGGTGGCTACGAGCAGTACTTC. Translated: CASYNPGGGYEQYF.